The rows below give T cell receptor beta chains drawn from one sample of a study of radiation and T cells in renal cell carcinoma. Here immunoSEQ multiplex PCR was the method, and the copy in TCRdb shows in-frame clones only, minus some. Of some 72,000 clones in the sample, over 80% are singletons; the top ten hold roughly 6.3%. Specimen: blood, collected from a patient whose treatment included radiotherapy and nephrectomy. The receptors were sampled from a man aged 60 to 75 with renal cell carcinoma. The CDR3 runs from the conserved cysteine through the conserved F or W. The D gene is left open where the match is weak. Clone size, where shown, is once, few, many, or a class for clones that have expanded.

clone size: .
V gene: TRBV29-1
D gene: .
J gene: TRBJ2-3
CDR3 protein: CSVEDAFSSTDTQYF
CDR3 DNA: TGCAGCGTTGAAGATGCGTTTTCTAGCACAGATACGCAGTATTTT

clone size: .
V gene: TRBV5-1
D gene: .
J gene: TRBJ2-3
CDR3 protein: CASSLDPGYSTDTQYF
CDR3 DNA: TGCGCCAGCAGCTTGGATCCGGGTTATAGCACAGATACGCAGTATTTT

clone size: .
V gene: TRBV6-5
D gene: .
J gene: TRBJ2-1
CDR3 protein: CASSRTPPSYNEQFF
CDR3 DNA: TGTGCCAGCAGTAGAACACCCCCCTCCTACAATGAGCAGTTCTTC

clone size: .
V gene: TRBV5-1
D gene: .
J gene: TRBJ2-3
CDR3 protein: CASSLGASTDTQYF
CDR3 DNA: TGCGCCAGCAGCTTAGGTGCTAGCACAGATACGCAGTATTTT

clone size: .
V gene: TRBV19
D gene: TRBD1
J gene: TRBJ2-7
CDR3 protein: CASSVRDRPLEQYF
CDR3 DNA: TGTGCCAGTAGTGTCCGGGACAGGCCGCTTGAGCAGTACTTC

clone size: few
V gene: TRBV25-1
D gene: .
J gene: TRBJ2-1
CDR3 protein: CAPYSDRLDLSHYNEQFF
CDR3 DNA: TGTGCCCCCTACTCTGATCGATTAGACCTGTCCCATTACAATGAGCAGTTCTTC

clone size: .
V gene: TRBV19
D gene: TRBD2
J gene: TRBJ2-5
CDR3 protein: CASSTAGGSQAQYF
CDR3 DNA: TGTGCCAGTAGTACAGCGGGAGGGAGTCAGGCCCAGTACTTC

clone size: once
V gene: TRBV7-2
D gene: TRBD2
J gene: TRBJ2-5
CDR3 protein: CASSFGGTREETQYF
CDR3 DNA: TGTGCCAGCAGCTTCGGGGGGACCCGAGAAGAGACCCAGTACTTC

clone size: .
V gene: TRBV4-1
D gene: TRBD2
J gene: TRBJ2-2
CDR3 protein: CASSPNTGGVKTGELFF
CDR3 DNA: TGCGCCAGCAGCCCTAACACGGGAGGAGTAAAAACCGGGGAGCTGTTTTTT

clone size: .
V gene: TRBV2
D gene: .
J gene: TRBJ2-3
CDR3 protein: CANIEGGTDTQYF
CDR3 DNA: TGTGCCAACATCGAGGGGGGCACAGATACGCAGTATTTT

clone size: once
V gene: TRBV7-6
D gene: TRBD2
J gene: TRBJ2-1
CDR3 protein: CASSLELAGNNEQFF
CDR3 DNA: TGTGCCAGCAGCTTAGAACTAGCGGGCAACAATGAGCAGTTCTTC

clone size: many
V gene: TRBV9
D gene: .
J gene: TRBJ1-1
CDR3 protein: CASSVAGVATEAFF
CDR3 DNA: TGTGCCAGCAGCGTAGCGGGGGTAGCCACTGAAGCTTTCTTT

clone size: .
V gene: TRBV4-1
D gene: TRBD1
J gene: TRBJ1-5
CDR3 protein: CASSSRDRGNQPQHF
CDR3 DNA: TGCGCCAGCAGCTCCCGGGACAGGGGCAATCAGCCCCAGCATTTT

clone size: .
V gene: TRBV5-1
D gene: .
J gene: TRBJ2-7
CDR3 protein: CASSLVDTYEQYF
CDR3 DNA: TGCGCCAGCAGCTTGGTAGACACGTACGAGCAGTACTTC

clone size: few
V gene: TRBV14
D gene: .
J gene: TRBJ2-1
CDR3 protein: CASSLGGRRSFF
CDR3 DNA: TGTGCCAGCAGCCTCGGGGGTCGGCGCTCGTTCTTC